The sequence of this T cell receptor beta chain was determined in a study of OX40 agonist ivuxolimab in advanced cancers. This clone was picked up one time. The CDR3 runs to 14 residues. Per the germline V gene, CDR1 is MNHEY and CDR2 is SMNVEV (reference sequence). V was pared by 6 bases and J by 4 bases, with 6 bases of the junction left unmatched. Here immunoSEQ multiplex PCR was the method, and the copy in TCRdb shows in-frame clones only, minus some. Among 50,000 or so clones listed, 75% to 85% were seen once. The material was CD4+ or CD8+ T cells sorted from blood, obtained in a trial of the OX40 agonist ivuxolimab. The receptor's source is an adult with an advanced solid tumor such as melanoma, head and neck, liver or kidney cancer. The V and J genes are TRBV27 and TRBJ2-1; 7 bases fit TRBD2. The DNA for the CDR3 is TGTGCCAGCAGCCGACTAGCAGCATACAATGAGCAGTTCTTC. The encoded protein is CASSRLAAYNEQFF.